This T cell receptor (beta chain) was sequenced in a study of blood T cell repertoires in COVID-19. Categorization into cohorts depended on clinical history that participants reported. Deletions cut 7 bases from V and 6 bases from J, with 10 bases between. Looked up from germline, CDR1 is LNHDA and CDR2 is SQIVND (reference sequence). The CDR3 length is 12 residues. Per the study methods: By means of reference gene primer amplification, nucleated cell counts were estimated. Assay used: immunoSEQ multiplex PCR; TCRdb lists only in-frame clones, some missing. Clonal size and the V and J genes are those of that table, whereas D and trimming came from the DNA. The data contain about 230,000 clones, 87% of them singletons.

Specimen: PBMCs or T cells enriched from blood (not recorded which). The V gene is TRBV19, the J gene TRBJ2-1, with D possibly matching TRBD1 (6 bases). The clonotype was recovered from a man aged 25 to 45 who had recovered from COVID-19. CDR3 in amino acids: CASNQGLNEQFF. The CDR3 bases are TGTGCCAGTAACCAGGGGCTCAATGAGCAGTTCTTC.